The T cell receptor (beta chain) under discussion was sequenced for a study of cytomegalovirus exposure and HLA in healthy donors. Study-level information: Previous work identified roughly 120 million unique TCR beta sequences from around 200 million T cells. General study results and limits: It was 160 or so TCR beta chains that were listed as cytomegalovirus-associated. TCR beta chain V- and J-gene trimming was linked, in a later analysis, to a missense variant in DCLRE1C.

In germline, CDR1 is SGHRS, CDR2 YFSETQ. V lost 3 bases to trimming and J lost 4 bases; unmatched junction nucleotides: 6. The CDR3 has 14 residues. Comments on this clone: The antigen remains undetermined.

The PCR made use of 60 Vbeta and 13 Jbeta primers. Using immunoSEQ multiplex PCR, the repertoire was profiled, and TCRdb retains in-frame clones only, with some absent. Its clone listing holds tens of thousands of clones. This receptor was taken from a man between 18 and 29 years old in good health and CMV-seropositive. Sequenced input: PBMCs. The chain couples TRBV5-1 to TRBJ1-2; 7 bases line up with TRBD1. CDR3: CASSWSGTVYGYTF. The CDR3 nucleotides are TGCGCCAGCAGCTGGTCCGGGACAGTCTATGGCTACACCTTC.